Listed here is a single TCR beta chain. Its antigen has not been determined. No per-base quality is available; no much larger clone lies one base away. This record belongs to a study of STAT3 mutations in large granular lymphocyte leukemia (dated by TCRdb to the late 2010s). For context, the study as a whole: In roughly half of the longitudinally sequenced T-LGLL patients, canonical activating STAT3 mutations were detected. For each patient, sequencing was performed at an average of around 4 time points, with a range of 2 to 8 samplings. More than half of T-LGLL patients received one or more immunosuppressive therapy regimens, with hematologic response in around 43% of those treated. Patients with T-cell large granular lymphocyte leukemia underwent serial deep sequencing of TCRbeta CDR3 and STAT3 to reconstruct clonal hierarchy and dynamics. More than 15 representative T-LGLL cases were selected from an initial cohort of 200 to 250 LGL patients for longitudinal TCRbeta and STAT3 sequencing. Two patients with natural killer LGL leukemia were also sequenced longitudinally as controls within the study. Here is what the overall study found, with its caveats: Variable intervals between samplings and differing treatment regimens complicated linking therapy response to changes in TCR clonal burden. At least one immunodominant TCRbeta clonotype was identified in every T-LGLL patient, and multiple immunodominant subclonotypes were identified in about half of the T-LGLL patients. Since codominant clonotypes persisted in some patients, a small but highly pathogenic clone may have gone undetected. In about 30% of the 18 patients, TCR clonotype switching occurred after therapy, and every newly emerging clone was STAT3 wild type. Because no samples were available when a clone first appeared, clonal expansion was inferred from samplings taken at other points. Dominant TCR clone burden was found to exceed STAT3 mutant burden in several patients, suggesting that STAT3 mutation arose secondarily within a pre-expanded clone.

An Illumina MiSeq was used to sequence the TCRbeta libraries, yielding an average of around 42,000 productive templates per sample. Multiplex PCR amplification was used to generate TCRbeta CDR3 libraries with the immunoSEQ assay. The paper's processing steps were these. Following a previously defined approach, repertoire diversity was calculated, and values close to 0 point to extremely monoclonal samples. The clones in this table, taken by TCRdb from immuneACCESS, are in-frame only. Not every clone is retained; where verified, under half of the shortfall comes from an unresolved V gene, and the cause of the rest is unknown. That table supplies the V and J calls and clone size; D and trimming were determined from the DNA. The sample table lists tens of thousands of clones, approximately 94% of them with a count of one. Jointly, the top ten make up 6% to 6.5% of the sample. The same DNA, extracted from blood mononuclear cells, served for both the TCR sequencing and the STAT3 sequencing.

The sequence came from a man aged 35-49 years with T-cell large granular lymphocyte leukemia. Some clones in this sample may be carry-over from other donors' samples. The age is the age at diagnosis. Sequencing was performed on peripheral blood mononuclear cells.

The bases read TGTGCCAGCAGCGCAGGGACAGCCGGTGGCTATAATTCACCCCTCCACTTT. The encoded protein is CASSAGTAGGYNSPLHF. The chain uses TRBV7-8 and TRBJ1-6, with TRBD1 matching 7 junction bases. From the cysteine through the phenylalanine, the CDR3 covers 17 amino acids. The kept DNA is CDR3 alone, 51 bases in frame from the first base. Trimming leaves V shorter by 5 bases and J shorter by 3 bases, with the junction holding 10 bases beyond the gene matches. The germline V gene specifies SGHVS as CDR1 and FQNEAQ as CDR2.